Listed below are T cell receptor beta chains from one sample, sequenced in a study of shared clonotypes between healthy human individuals. The method was immunoSEQ multiplex PCR; TCRdb's version includes in-frame clones alone and lacks a portion of them. The data show hundreds of thousands of clones, around 80% seen once. What was sequenced was PBMCs. These receptors were taken from a middle-aged woman in good health. Some clones in this sample may be carry-over from other donors' samples. CDR3s include the opening cysteine and the closing phenylalanine or tryptophan. D genes are given only for firm matches. For some rows the clone size is stated as once, few or many, or as a class when expanded; others skip it.

J gene: TRBJ2-5
clone size: .
D gene: .
CDR3 length: 15
V gene: TRBV7-2
CDR3 protein: CASSTGGTPQETQYF
CDR3 DNA: TGTGCCAGCAGCACAGGTGGGACTCCCCAAGAGACCCAGTACTTC

J gene: TRBJ1-1
clone size: .
D gene: .
CDR3 length: 14
V gene: TRBV9
CDR3 protein: CASSASAGGTEAFF
CDR3 DNA: TGTGCCAGCAGCGCCTCCGCGGGCGGGACTGAAGCTTTCTTT

J gene: TRBJ1-2
clone size: .
D gene: .
CDR3 length: 16
V gene: TRBV4-1
CDR3 protein: CASSQDNAGAHYGYTF
CDR3 DNA: TGCGCCAGCAGCCAAGATAATGCGGGGGCGCACTATGGCTACACCTTC

J gene: TRBJ2-3
clone size: .
D gene: TRBD1
CDR3 length: 15
V gene: TRBV6-1
CDR3 protein: CASSEQGQGTDTQYF
CDR3 DNA: TGTGCCAGCAGTGAACAGGGACAGGGTACAGATACGCAGTATTTT

J gene: TRBJ1-3
clone size: few
D gene: TRBD1
CDR3 length: 15
V gene: TRBV5-1
CDR3 protein: CASSSGQGAGNTIYF
CDR3 DNA: TGCGCCAGCAGCTCCGGGCAGGGGGCTGGAAACACCATATATTTT

J gene: TRBJ2-3
clone size: many
D gene: .
CDR3 length: 16
V gene: TRBV23-1
CDR3 protein: CASSQSRQPPTDTQYF
CDR3 DNA: TGCGCCAGCAGTCAATCAAGGCAGCCTCCCACAGATACGCAGTATTTT

J gene: TRBJ1-1
clone size: .
D gene: .
CDR3 length: 15
V gene: TRBV14
CDR3 protein: CASSQGPRGNTEAFF
CDR3 DNA: TGTGCCAGCAGCCAAGGTCCCAGGGGGAACACTGAAGCTTTCTTT

J gene: TRBJ2-3
clone size: .
D gene: TRBD2
CDR3 length: 17
V gene: TRBV11-1
CDR3 protein: CASSIGLAGGGTDTQYF
CDR3 DNA: TGTGCCAGCAGCATCGGACTAGCGGGAGGGGGCACAGATACGCAGTATTTT

J gene: TRBJ2-3
clone size: .
D gene: TRBD1
CDR3 length: 14
V gene: TRBV5-1
CDR3 protein: CASTRQGSGDTQYF
CDR3 DNA: TGCGCCAGCACCCGACAGGGGTCTGGAGATACGCAGTATTTT

J gene: TRBJ2-2
clone size: .
D gene: TRBD1
CDR3 length: 17
V gene: TRBV30
CDR3 protein: CAWRPRRQGFDTGELFF
CDR3 DNA: TGTGCCTGGAGACCGAGAAGACAGGGGTTTGACACCGGGGAGCTGTTTTTT

J gene: TRBJ2-3
clone size: .
D gene: .
CDR3 length: 13
V gene: TRBV10-1
CDR3 protein: CASSAGATDTQYF
CDR3 DNA: TGCGCCAGCAGTGCAGGGGCCACAGATACGCAGTATTTT

J gene: TRBJ1-2
clone size: .
D gene: TRBD1
CDR3 length: 15
V gene: TRBV5-1
CDR3 protein: CASSPRQGEGYGYTF
CDR3 DNA: TGCGCCAGCAGCCCTCGACAGGGTGAGGGCTATGGCTACACCTTC

J gene: TRBJ1-1
clone size: .
D gene: .
CDR3 length: 12
V gene: TRBV2
CDR3 protein: CASTGGGPGAFF
CDR3 DNA: TGTGCCAGCACGGGAGGGGGGCCGGGGGCTTTCTTT

J gene: TRBJ2-5
clone size: .
D gene: TRBD2
CDR3 length: 14
V gene: TRBV28
CDR3 protein: CASSPAGGQETQYF
CDR3 DNA: TGTGCCAGCAGTCCCGCCGGGGGGCAAGAGACCCAGTACTTC

J gene: TRBJ2-4
clone size: .
D gene: TRBD2
CDR3 length: 19
V gene: TRBV18
CDR3 protein: CASSPPLAGGLGAKNIQYF
CDR3 DNA: TGTGCCAGCTCACCACCGCTAGCGGGAGGTTTAGGAGCCAAAAACATTCAGTACTTC

J gene: TRBJ1-1
clone size: .
D gene: .
CDR3 length: 11
V gene: TRBV7-9
CDR3 protein: CASTPGTEAFF
CDR3 DNA: TGTGCCAGCACCCCCGGCACTGAAGCTTTCTTT

J gene: TRBJ2-7
clone size: .
D gene: .
CDR3 length: 16
V gene: TRBV5-4
CDR3 protein: CASSLRPGRASYEQYF
CDR3 DNA: TGTGCCAGCAGCTTGAGGCCTGGGCGGGCGTCCTACGAGCAGTACTTC

J gene: TRBJ2-7
clone size: .
D gene: .
CDR3 length: 14
V gene: TRBV7-9
CDR3 protein: CARIATGSSYEQYF
CDR3 DNA: TGTGCCAGGATAGCCACAGGGAGCTCCTACGAGCAGTACTTC

J gene: TRBJ2-7
clone size: few
D gene: TRBD2
CDR3 length: 14
V gene: TRBV2
CDR3 protein: CARSTSGSLYEQYF
CDR3 DNA: TGTGCCAGGTCTACTAGCGGGAGTCTGTACGAGCAGTACTTC

J gene: TRBJ2-7
clone size: .
D gene: .
CDR3 length: 15
V gene: TRBV6-5
CDR3 protein: CASSFRQGGPYEQYF
CDR3 DNA: TGTGCCAGCAGTTTTAGGCAGGGGGGCCCCTACGAGCAGTACTTC

J gene: TRBJ2-7
clone size: .
D gene: TRBD2
CDR3 length: 16
V gene: TRBV5-4
CDR3 protein: CASSLRTSGRGHEQYF
CDR3 DNA: TGTGCCAGCAGCCTGAGGACTAGCGGGAGGGGGCACGAGCAGTACTTC

J gene: TRBJ1-2
clone size: few
D gene: TRBD1
CDR3 length: 14
V gene: TRBV6-5
CDR3 protein: CASGSGGGSGGYTF
CDR3 DNA: TGTGCCAGCGGCTCAGGGGGCGGGAGCGGGGGCTACACCTTC

J gene: TRBJ1-2
clone size: few
D gene: .
CDR3 length: 10
V gene: TRBV28
CDR3 protein: CASGIVGYTF
CDR3 DNA: TGTGCCAGCGGTATCGTTGGCTACACCTTC

J gene: TRBJ2-1
clone size: .
D gene: TRBD2
CDR3 length: 15
V gene: TRBV6-5
CDR3 protein: CASSLRLAAYNEQFF
CDR3 DNA: TGTGCCAGCAGTTTAAGACTAGCGGCCTACAATGAGCAGTTCTTC

J gene: TRBJ1-1
clone size: .
D gene: .
CDR3 length: 16
V gene: TRBV18
CDR3 protein: CASSPPGRTPNTEAFF
CDR3 DNA: TGTGCCAGCTCACCACCCGGCCGAACCCCGAACACTGAAGCTTTCTTT

J gene: TRBJ1-2
clone size: few
D gene: .
CDR3 length: 14
V gene: TRBV19
CDR3 protein: CASSTATLLYGYTF
CDR3 DNA: TGTGCCAGTAGTACAGCGACTCTGCTCTATGGCTACACCTTC

J gene: TRBJ2-3
clone size: .
D gene: .
CDR3 length: 16
V gene: TRBV18
CDR3 protein: CASSPVADGNTDTQYF
CDR3 DNA: TGTGCCAGCTCACCGGTGGCGGACGGTAACACAGATACGCAGTATTTT

J gene: TRBJ2-7
clone size: .
D gene: TRBD1
CDR3 length: 16
V gene: TRBV9
CDR3 protein: CASSPGGQKSSYEQYF
CDR3 DNA: TGTGCCAGCAGCCCAGGGGGTCAGAAAAGCTCCTACGAGCAGTACTTC

J gene: TRBJ2-2
clone size: .
D gene: .
CDR3 length: 15
V gene: TRBV28
CDR3 protein: CASSLMDRDTGELFF
CDR3 DNA: TGTGCCAGCAGTTTAATGGACCGGGACACCGGGGAGCTGTTTTTT

J gene: TRBJ1-2
clone size: many
D gene: .
CDR3 length: 11
V gene: TRBV20-1
CDR3 protein: CSASDRLGYTF
CDR3 DNA: TGCAGTGCTAGCGACAGGTTAGGCTACACCTTC

J gene: TRBJ2-3
clone size: once
D gene: TRBD2
CDR3 length: 15
V gene: TRBV7-2
CDR3 protein: CASRPRLASTDTQYF
CDR3 DNA: TGTGCCAGCAGGCCTAGACTAGCGAGCACAGATACGCAGTATTTT

J gene: TRBJ2-7
clone size: .
D gene: .
CDR3 length: 15
V gene: TRBV28
CDR3 protein: CASSLSRAPSYEQYF
CDR3 DNA: TGTGCCAGCAGTTTAAGCAGGGCCCCCTCCTACGAGCAGTACTTC

J gene: TRBJ2-4
clone size: .
D gene: TRBD2
CDR3 length: 17
V gene: TRBV7-9
CDR3 protein: CASSLASSGSGGNIQYF
CDR3 DNA: TGTGCCAGCAGCTTAGCATCTAGCGGGAGTGGAGGAAACATTCAGTACTTC

J gene: TRBJ2-2
clone size: many
D gene: TRBD1
CDR3 length: 16
V gene: TRBV6-4
CDR3 protein: CASSDGPGQGAGELFF
CDR3 DNA: TGTGCCAGCAGTGACGGGCCGGGACAGGGGGCCGGGGAGCTGTTTTTT

J gene: TRBJ1-1
clone size: .
D gene: .
CDR3 length: 16
V gene: TRBV5-1
CDR3 protein: CASTPGSGALNTEAFF
CDR3 DNA: TGCGCCAGCACCCCGGGTTCAGGAGCCTTGAACACTGAAGCTTTCTTT

J gene: TRBJ1-5
clone size: .
D gene: .
CDR3 length: 18
V gene: TRBV5-7
CDR3 protein: CASSLFRGERLSNQPQHF
CDR3 DNA: TGTGCCAGCAGCTTGTTTCGGGGTGAAAGACTGAGCAATCAGCCCCAGCATTTT

J gene: TRBJ2-2
clone size: .
D gene: .
CDR3 length: 14
V gene: TRBV18
CDR3 protein: CASSQGQNTGELFF
CDR3 DNA: TGTGCCAGCTCACAGGGACAGAACACCGGGGAGCTGTTTTTT

J gene: TRBJ2-7
clone size: .
D gene: TRBD2
CDR3 length: 18
V gene: TRBV30
CDR3 protein: CAWANKGRTSGIGYEQYF
CDR3 DNA: TGTGCCTGGGCCAACAAGGGGAGGACTAGCGGGATAGGTTACGAGCAGTACTTC

J gene: TRBJ2-7
clone size: .
D gene: TRBD1
CDR3 length: 14
V gene: TRBV6-6
CDR3 protein: CASSYQGQGAEQYF
CDR3 DNA: TGTGCCAGCAGTTACCAAGGACAGGGTGCCGAGCAGTACTTC

J gene: TRBJ2-7
clone size: few
D gene: .
CDR3 length: 14
V gene: TRBV28
CDR3 protein: CASGLGGGGREQYF
CDR3 DNA: TGTGCCAGCGGTCTCGGGGGCGGGGGCCGGGAGCAGTACTTC

J gene: TRBJ2-1
clone size: .
D gene: .
CDR3 length: 14
V gene: TRBV18
CDR3 protein: CASSPPKWSDEQFF
CDR3 DNA: TGTGCCAGCTCACCACCAAAATGGTCGGATGAGCAGTTCTTC

J gene: TRBJ1-2
clone size: .
D gene: TRBD1
CDR3 length: 14
V gene: TRBV28
CDR3 protein: CASSFPGQNYGYTF
CDR3 DNA: TGTGCCAGCAGTTTCCCGGGACAGAACTATGGCTACACCTTC

J gene: TRBJ2-3
clone size: .
D gene: TRBD1
CDR3 length: 16
V gene: TRBV5-4
CDR3 protein: CASSAGTGRSTDTQYF
CDR3 DNA: TGTGCCAGCAGCGCCGGGACAGGGCGAAGCACAGATACGCAGTATTTT

J gene: TRBJ2-5
clone size: .
D gene: TRBD1
CDR3 length: 17
V gene: TRBV5-1
CDR3 protein: CASSPRRTGSYQETQYF
CDR3 DNA: TGCGCCAGCAGCCCACGAAGGACAGGATCGTACCAAGAGACCCAGTACTTC

J gene: TRBJ1-1
clone size: once
D gene: .
CDR3 length: 14
V gene: TRBV5-5
CDR3 protein: CASSFSGEGTEAFF
CDR3 DNA: TGTGCCAGCAGCTTTTCCGGGGAGGGCACTGAAGCTTTCTTT

J gene: TRBJ2-1
clone size: .
D gene: TRBD2
CDR3 length: 15
V gene: TRBV9
CDR3 protein: CASSKTSGSRNEQFF
CDR3 DNA: TGTGCCAGCAGCAAGACTAGCGGGAGTCGCAATGAGCAGTTCTTC

J gene: TRBJ2-7
clone size: few
D gene: TRBD1
CDR3 length: 13
V gene: TRBV5-1
CDR3 protein: CASAGTGNYEQYF
CDR3 DNA: TGCGCCAGCGCCGGGACAGGGAACTACGAGCAGTACTTC

J gene: TRBJ1-5
clone size: many
D gene: .
CDR3 length: 13
V gene: TRBV30
CDR3 protein: CAWNHNSNQPQHF
CDR3 DNA: TGTGCCTGGAATCATAATAGCAATCAGCCCCAGCATTTT

J gene: TRBJ2-5
clone size: .
D gene: TRBD2
CDR3 length: 17
V gene: TRBV2
CDR3 protein: CASSEREEGAHQETQYF
CDR3 DNA: TGTGCCAGCAGTGAACGGGAGGAAGGGGCACACCAAGAGACCCAGTACTTC

J gene: TRBJ2-3
clone size: .
D gene: .
CDR3 length: 14
V gene: TRBV10-3
CDR3 protein: CATGVSRMTDTQYF
CDR3 DNA: TGTGCCACTGGAGTATCGCGAATGACAGATACGCAGTATTTT

J gene: TRBJ2-1
clone size: .
D gene: TRBD1
CDR3 length: 16
V gene: TRBV28
CDR3 protein: CASSTPGQGGINEQFF
CDR3 DNA: TGTGCCAGCAGTACACCGGGACAGGGCGGGATAAATGAGCAGTTCTTC

J gene: TRBJ2-5
clone size: .
D gene: .
CDR3 length: 14
V gene: TRBV6-5
CDR3 protein: CASSSPRGKETQYF
CDR3 DNA: TGTGCCAGCAGTTCCCCGAGAGGTAAGGAGACCCAGTACTTC

J gene: TRBJ2-1
clone size: .
D gene: .
CDR3 length: 15
V gene: TRBV5-4
CDR3 protein: CASSLAGSPSNEQFF
CDR3 DNA: TGTGCCAGCAGCTTGGCCGGCTCTCCTTCCAATGAGCAGTTCTTC

J gene: TRBJ1-2
clone size: many
D gene: TRBD1
CDR3 length: 16
V gene: TRBV7-2
CDR3 protein: CASSLGAIGQGYGYTF
CDR3 DNA: TGTGCCAGCAGCTTAGGTGCGATTGGACAGGGTTATGGCTACACCTTC